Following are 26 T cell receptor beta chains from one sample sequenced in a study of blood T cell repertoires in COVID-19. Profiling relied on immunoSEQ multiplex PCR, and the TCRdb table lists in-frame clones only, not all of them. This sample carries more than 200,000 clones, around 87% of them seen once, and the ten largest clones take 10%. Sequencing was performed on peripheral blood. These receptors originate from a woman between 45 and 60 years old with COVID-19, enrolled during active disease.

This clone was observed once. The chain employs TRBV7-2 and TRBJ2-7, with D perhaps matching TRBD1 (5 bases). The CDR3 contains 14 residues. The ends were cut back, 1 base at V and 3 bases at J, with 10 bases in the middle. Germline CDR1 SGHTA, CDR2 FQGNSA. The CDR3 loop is CASSLDYRIYEQYF. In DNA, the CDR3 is TGTGCCAGCAGCTTAGATTACAGGATCTACGAGCAGTACTTC.

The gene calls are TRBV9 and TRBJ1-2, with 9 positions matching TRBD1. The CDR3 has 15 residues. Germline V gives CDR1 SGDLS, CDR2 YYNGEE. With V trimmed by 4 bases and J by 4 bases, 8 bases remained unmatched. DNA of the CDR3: TGTGCCAGCAGCACCTCCGGGACAGGGCGCTATGGCTACACCTTC. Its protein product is CASSTSGTGRYGYTF.

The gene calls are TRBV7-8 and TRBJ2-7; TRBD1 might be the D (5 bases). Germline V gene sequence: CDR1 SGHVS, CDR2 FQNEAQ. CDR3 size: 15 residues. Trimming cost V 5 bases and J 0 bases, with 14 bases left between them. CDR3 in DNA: TGTGCCAGCAGCCCTCGACAGTGGAACTCCTACGAGCAGTACTTC. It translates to CASSPRQWNSYEQYF.

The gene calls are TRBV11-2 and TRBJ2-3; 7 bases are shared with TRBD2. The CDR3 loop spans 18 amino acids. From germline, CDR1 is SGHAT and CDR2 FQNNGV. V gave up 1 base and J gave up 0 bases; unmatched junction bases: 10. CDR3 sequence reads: CASSLGARWRGSTDTQYF. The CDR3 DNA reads TGTGCCAGCAGCTTAGGGGCCCGATGGCGGGGGAGCACAGATACGCAGTATTTT.

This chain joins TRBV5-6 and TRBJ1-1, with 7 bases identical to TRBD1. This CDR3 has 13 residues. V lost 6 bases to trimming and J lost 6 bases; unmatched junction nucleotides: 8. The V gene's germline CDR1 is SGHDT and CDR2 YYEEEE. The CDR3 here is CASNPTGISEAFF. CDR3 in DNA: TGTGCCAGCAATCCGACAGGGATTTCTGAAGCTTTCTTT.

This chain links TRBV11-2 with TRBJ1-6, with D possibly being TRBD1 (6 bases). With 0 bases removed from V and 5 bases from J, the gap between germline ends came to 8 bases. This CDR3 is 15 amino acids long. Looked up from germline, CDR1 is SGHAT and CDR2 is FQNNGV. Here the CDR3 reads CASSLDRGNNSPLHF. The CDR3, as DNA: TGTGCCAGCAGCTTAGATAGGGGGAATAATTCACCCCTCCACTTT.

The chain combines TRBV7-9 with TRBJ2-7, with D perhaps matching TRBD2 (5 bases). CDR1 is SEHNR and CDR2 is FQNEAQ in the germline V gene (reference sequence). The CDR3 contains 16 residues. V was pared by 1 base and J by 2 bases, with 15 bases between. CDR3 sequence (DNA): TGTGCCAGCAGCTTAGATATGACGGGGAGAGCCTACGAGCAGTACTTC. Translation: CASSLDMTGRAYEQYF.

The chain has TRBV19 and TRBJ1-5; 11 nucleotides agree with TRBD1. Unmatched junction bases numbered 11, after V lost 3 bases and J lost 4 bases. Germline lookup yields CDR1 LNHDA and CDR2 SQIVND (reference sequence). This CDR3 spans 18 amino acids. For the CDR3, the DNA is TGTGCCAGTAGTATCGGATATTGGGGACAGGGGGTGAATCAGCCCCAGCATTTT. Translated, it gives CASSIGYWGQGVNQPQHF.

CDR3 sequence reads: CASSLTGTGEKLFF. Here the CDR3 DNA reads TGTGCCAGCAGCTTAACGGGGACAGGTGAAAAACTGTTTTTT. This chain links TRBV7-2 with TRBJ1-4; 8 positions match TRBD1. This CDR3 spans 14 amino acids. J was trimmed by 7 bases and V by 2 bases; bases with no gene match: 3. Germline assignment: CDR1 SGHTA and CDR2 FQGNSA.

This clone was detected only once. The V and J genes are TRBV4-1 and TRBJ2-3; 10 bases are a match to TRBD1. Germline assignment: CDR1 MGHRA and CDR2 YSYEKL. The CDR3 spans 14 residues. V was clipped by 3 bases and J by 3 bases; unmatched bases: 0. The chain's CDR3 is CASSQDRGTDTQYF. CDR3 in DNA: TGCGCCAGCAGCCAGGACAGGGGGACAGATACGCAGTATTTT.

The CDR3 is CASSSYRVSYNEQFF. The CDR3 DNA is TGTGCCAGCAGTTCATACAGGGTGTCCTACAATGAGCAGTTCTTC. The V and J genes are TRBV7-2 and TRBJ2-1; the D gene is possibly TRBD1 (6 bases). CDR3 size: 15 residues. Germline V CDR1 and CDR2: SGHTA, FQGNSA. V dropped 6 bases and J dropped 1 base, with 13 bases sitting between them. Full variable domain (missing parts from reference TRBV7-2 and TRBJ2-1): GAGVSQSPSNKVTEKGKDVELRCDPISGHTALYWYRQSLGQGLEFLIYFQGNSAPDKSGLPSDRFSAERTGGSVSTLTIQRTQQEDSAVYLCASSSYRVSYNEQFFGPGTRLTVL.

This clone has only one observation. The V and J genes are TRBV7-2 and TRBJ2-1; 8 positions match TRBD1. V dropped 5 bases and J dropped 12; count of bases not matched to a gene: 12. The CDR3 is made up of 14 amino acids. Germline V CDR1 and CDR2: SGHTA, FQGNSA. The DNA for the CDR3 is TGTGCCAGCAGCGTACGACAGGGGCTTTTGGCGCAGTTCTTC. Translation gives CASSVRQGLLAQFF.

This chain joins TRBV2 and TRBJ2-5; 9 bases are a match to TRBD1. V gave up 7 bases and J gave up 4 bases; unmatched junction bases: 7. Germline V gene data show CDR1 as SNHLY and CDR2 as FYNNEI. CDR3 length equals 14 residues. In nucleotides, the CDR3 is TGTGCCAGCAAACAGGGGGCCGGAAGAGAGACCCAGTACTTC. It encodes CASKQGAGRETQYF.

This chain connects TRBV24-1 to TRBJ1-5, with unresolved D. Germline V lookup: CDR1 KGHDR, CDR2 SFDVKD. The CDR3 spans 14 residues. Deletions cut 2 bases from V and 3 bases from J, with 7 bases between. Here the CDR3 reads CATSDYEINQPQHF. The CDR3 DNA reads TGTGCCACCAGTGATTATGAGATCAATCAGCCCCAGCATTTT.

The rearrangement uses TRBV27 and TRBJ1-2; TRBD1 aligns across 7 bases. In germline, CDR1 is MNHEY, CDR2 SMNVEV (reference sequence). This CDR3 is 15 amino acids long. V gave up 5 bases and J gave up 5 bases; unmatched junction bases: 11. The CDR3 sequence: CASSLTTGSEYGYTF. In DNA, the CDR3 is TGTGCCAGCAGTCTGACGACAGGGTCTGAGTATGGCTACACCTTC.

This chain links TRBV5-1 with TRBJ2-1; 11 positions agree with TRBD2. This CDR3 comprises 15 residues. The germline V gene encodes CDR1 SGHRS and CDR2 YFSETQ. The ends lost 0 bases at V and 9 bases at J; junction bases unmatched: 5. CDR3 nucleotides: TGCGCCAGCAGCTTGGCACTAGCGGGGGTCGGTGAGCAGTTCTTC. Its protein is CASSLALAGVGEQFF.

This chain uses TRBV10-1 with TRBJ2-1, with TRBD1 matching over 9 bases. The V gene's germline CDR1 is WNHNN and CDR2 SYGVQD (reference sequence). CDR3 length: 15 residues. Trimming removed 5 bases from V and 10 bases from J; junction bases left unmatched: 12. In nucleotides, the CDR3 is TGCGCCAGCAGTATCGGGACAGGGACTCTCTCAGAGCAGTTCTTC. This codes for CASSIGTGTLSEQFF.

The CDR3 protein is CAWSRTGMSNEQFF. CDR3 DNA: TGTGCCTGGAGTAGGACAGGGATGAGCAATGAGCAGTTCTTC. The chain joins TRBV30 to TRBJ2-1; 8 bases align to TRBD1. The trim removed 2 bases at V and 6 bases at J, leaving 6 bases unmatched. CDR3 size: 14 residues. CDR1 and CDR2 (germline): GTSNPN, SVGIG (reference sequence).

Here the CDR3 DNA reads TGTGCCAGTAGTATCGCATCAGGGGGTAATTCACCCCTCCACTTT. It translates to CASSIASGGNSPLHF. The V gene is TRBV19, the J gene TRBJ1-6, with TRBD1 identical over 7 bases. Losses at the gene ends were 3 bases for V and 6 bases for J; bases not matched to a gene: 5. The CDR3 is made up of 15 amino acids. Per the germline V gene, CDR1 is LNHDA and CDR2 is SQIVND (reference sequence).

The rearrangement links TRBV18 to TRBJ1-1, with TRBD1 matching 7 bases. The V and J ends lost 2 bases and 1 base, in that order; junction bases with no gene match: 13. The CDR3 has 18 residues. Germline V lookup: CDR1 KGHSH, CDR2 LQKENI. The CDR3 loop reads CASSPNVGQGVTNTEAFF. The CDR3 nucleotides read TGTGCCAGCTCACCAAACGTGGGCCAGGGGGTAACGAACACTGAAGCTTTCTTT.

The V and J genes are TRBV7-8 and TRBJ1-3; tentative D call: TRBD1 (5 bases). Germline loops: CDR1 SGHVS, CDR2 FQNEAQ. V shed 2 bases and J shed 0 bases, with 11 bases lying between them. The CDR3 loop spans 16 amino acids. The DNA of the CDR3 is TGTGCCAGCAGCTTACTTGACAGCCGCTCTGGAAACACCATATATTTT. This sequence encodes CASSLLDSRSGNTIYF.

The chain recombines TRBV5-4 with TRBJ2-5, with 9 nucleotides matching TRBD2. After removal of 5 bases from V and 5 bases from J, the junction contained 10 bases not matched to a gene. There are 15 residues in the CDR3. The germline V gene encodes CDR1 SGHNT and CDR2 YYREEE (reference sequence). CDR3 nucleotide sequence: TGTGCCAGCAGGCAACGCGGGGGGGTTATGGAGACCCAGTACTTC. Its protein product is CASRQRGGVMETQYF. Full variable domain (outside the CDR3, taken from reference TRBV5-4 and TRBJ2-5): ETGVTQSPTHLIKTRGQQVTLRCSSQSGHNTVSWYQQALGQGPQFIFQYYREEENGRGNFPPRFSGLQFPNYSSELNVNALELDDSALYLCASRQRGGVMETQYFGPGTRLLVL.

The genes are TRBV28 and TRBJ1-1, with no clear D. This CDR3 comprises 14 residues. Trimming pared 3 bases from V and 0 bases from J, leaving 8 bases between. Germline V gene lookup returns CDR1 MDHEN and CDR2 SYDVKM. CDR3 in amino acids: CASSFSQVNTEAFF. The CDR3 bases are TGTGCCAGCAGTTTTAGTCAGGTGAACACTGAAGCTTTCTTT.

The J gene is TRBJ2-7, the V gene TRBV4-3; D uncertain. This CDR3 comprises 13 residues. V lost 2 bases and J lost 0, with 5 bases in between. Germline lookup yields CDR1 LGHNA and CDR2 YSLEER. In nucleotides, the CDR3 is TGCGCCAGCAGCCAAACTATCTCCTACGAGCAGTACTTC. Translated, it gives CASSQTISYEQYF.

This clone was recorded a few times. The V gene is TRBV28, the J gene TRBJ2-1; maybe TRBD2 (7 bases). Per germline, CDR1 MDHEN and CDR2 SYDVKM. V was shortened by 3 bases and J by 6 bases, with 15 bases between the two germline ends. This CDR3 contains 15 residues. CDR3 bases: TGTGCCAGCAGTTTTTTGGCGGGGGCCTCCAATGAGCAGTTCTTC. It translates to CASSFLAGASNEQFF.

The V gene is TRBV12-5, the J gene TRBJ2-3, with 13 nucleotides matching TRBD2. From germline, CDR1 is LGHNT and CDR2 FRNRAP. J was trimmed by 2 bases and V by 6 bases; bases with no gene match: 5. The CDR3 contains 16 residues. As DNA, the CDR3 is TGTGCTAGTGGATCCGGACTAGCGGGGGCCACAGATACGCAGTATTTT. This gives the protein CASGSGLAGATDTQYF.